These T cell receptor beta chains were read from a single sample in a study of T cell responses to AZD1222 COVID-19 vaccine. Repertoires were generated with immunoSEQ multiplex PCR, while TCRdb's copy carries only in-frame clones and drops some. The sample records about 130,000 clones, 80% to 95% being singletons. This specimen was peripheral blood, taken on day 0 of AZD1222 vaccination. The receptor source for this set is an adult in good health. Both conserved end residues are part of each CDR3. Each record gives: V gene, J gene, D gene, clone size, CDR3 protein, CDR3 DNA. D genes are given only for firm matches. The size field is filled for only some rows; it gives once, few, many or a size class.

V: TRBV7-8
J: TRBJ1-2
D: NA
size: NA
CDR3: CASSYSGLGTAPYGYTF
DNA: TGTGCCAGCAGCTACTCGGGCCTGGGAACGGCACCCTATGGCTACACCTTC

V: TRBV9
J: TRBJ2-1
D: NA
size: NA
CDR3: CASSEGLNNEQFF
DNA: TGTGCCAGCAGCGAGGGACTTAACAATGAGCAGTTCTTC

V: TRBV5-1
J: TRBJ2-7
D: TRBD2
size: NA
CDR3: CASSFRPSGDSYEQYF
DNA: TGCGCCAGCAGCTTTCGCCCTAGCGGGGATTCCTACGAGCAGTACTTC

V: TRBV18
J: TRBJ2-5
D: TRBD2
size: once
CDR3: CASSPLLAMETQYF
DNA: TGTGCCAGCTCACCATTACTAGCGATGGAGACCCAGTACTTC

V: TRBV5-1
J: TRBJ1-1
D: TRBD1
size: NA
CDR3: CASSSLPDRGTEAFF
DNA: TGCGCCAGCAGCTCCTTACCAGACAGGGGGACTGAAGCTTTCTTT

V: TRBV27
J: TRBJ2-7
D: TRBD2
size: NA
CDR3: CASSLTGGGNLLPYEQYF
DNA: TGTGCCAGCAGTTTAACGGGGGGGGGCAACCTGCTCCCCTACGAGCAGTACTTC

V: TRBV28
J: TRBJ1-6
D: NA
size: NA
CDR3: CASRRTYNSPLHF
DNA: TGTGCCAGCAGAAGAACCTATAATTCACCCCTCCACTTT

V: TRBV19
J: TRBJ1-1
D: TRBD1
size: NA
CDR3: CASRTGTGEVAEAFF
DNA: TGTGCCAGTAGAACTGGGACAGGGGAGGTGGCTGAAGCTTTCTTT

V: TRBV15
J: TRBJ1-2
D: TRBD1
size: NA
CDR3: CATSGDREGYTF
DNA: TGTGCCACCAGCGGGGACAGGGAAGGCTACACCTTC

V: TRBV18
J: TRBJ2-1
D: NA
size: NA
CDR3: CASSGTGYNEQFF
DNA: TGTGCCAGCTCAGGAACGGGCTACAATGAGCAGTTCTTC

V: TRBV6-5
J: TRBJ2-1
D: TRBD2
size: NA
CDR3: CASSRLADNEQFF
DNA: TGTGCCAGCAGTCGACTAGCGGACAATGAGCAGTTCTTC

V: TRBV6-2/TRBV6-3
J: TRBJ1-5
D: NA
size: NA
CDR3: CASSRTVAAQPQHF
DNA: TGTGCCAGCAGTCGGACTGTTGCGGCTCAGCCCCAGCATTTT

V: TRBV6-1
J: TRBJ1-2
D: TRBD1
size: NA
CDR3: CASSDGTGSGYTF
DNA: TGTGCCAGCAGTGATGGGACAGGGAGTGGCTACACCTTC

V: TRBV18
J: TRBJ1-5
D: NA
size: NA
CDR3: CASSTSPSFNQPQHF
DNA: TGTGCCAGCTCCACAAGCCCGAGTTTCAATCAGCCCCAGCATTTT

V: TRBV20-1
J: TRBJ2-7
D: TRBD2
size: once
CDR3: CSASLAGGPGEQYF
DNA: TGCAGTGCTAGTCTAGCGGGAGGGCCAGGGGAGCAGTACTTC

V: TRBV6-4
J: TRBJ1-4
D: NA
size: NA
CDR3: CASSDVRGEKLFF
DNA: TGTGCCAGCAGCGATGTAAGAGGCGAAAAACTGTTTTTT

V: TRBV5-1
J: TRBJ1-2
D: TRBD1
size: NA
CDR3: CASSSGTGQDYGYTF
DNA: TGCGCCAGCAGCTCCGGGACAGGGCAAGACTATGGCTACACCTTC

V: TRBV2
J: TRBJ1-5
D: NA
size: NA
CDR3: CASSERGNQPQHF
DNA: TGTGCCAGCAGTGAGAGGGGCAATCAGCCCCAGCATTTT

V: TRBV4-3
J: TRBJ2-6
D: NA
size: NA
CDR3: CASSQVTGANVLTF
DNA: TGCGCCAGCAGCCAAGTGACTGGGGCCAACGTCCTGACTTTC

V: TRBV28
J: TRBJ1-6
D: NA
size: NA
CDR3: CASSSPPGGGGATLHF
DNA: TGTGCCAGCAGTTCCCCGCCCGGGGGCGGTGGGGCCACCCTCCACTTT

V: TRBV2
J: TRBJ1-6
D: NA
size: NA
CDR3: CASSERGFYNSPLHF
DNA: TGTGCCAGCAGTGAAAGGGGGTTTTATAATTCACCCCTCCACTTT

V: TRBV5-5
J: TRBJ2-7
D: NA
size: NA
CDR3: CASSLDHEQYF
DNA: TGTGCCAGCAGCTTGGACCACGAGCAGTACTTC

V: TRBV4-1
J: TRBJ2-7
D: NA
size: NA
CDR3: CASSQERFYDEQYF
DNA: TGCGCCAGCAGCCAAGAGAGATTCTACGACGAGCAGTACTTC

V: TRBV5-5
J: TRBJ2-5
D: TRBD2
size: NA
CDR3: CASRPTSGFEKAQETQYF
DNA: TGTGCCAGCAGGCCGACTAGCGGGTTTGAGAAGGCCCAAGAGACCCAGTACTTC

V: TRBV6-6
J: TRBJ1-3
D: NA
size: NA
CDR3: CASSSGSYSGNTIYF
DNA: TGTGCCAGCAGTTCCGGGTCCTACTCTGGAAACACCATATATTTT

V: TRBV2
J: TRBJ1-2
D: NA
size: NA
CDR3: CASSEAGFYGYTF
DNA: TGTGCCAGCAGTGAAGCGGGATTCTATGGCTACACCTTC

V: TRBV14
J: TRBJ1-4
D: NA
size: NA
CDR3: CATSRTVNEKLFF
DNA: TGTGCCACCTCCCGGACAGTTAATGAAAAACTGTTTTTT

V: TRBV5-1
J: TRBJ2-2
D: NA
size: once
CDR3: CASSLDSNTGELFF
DNA: TGCGCCAGCAGCTTGGACTCAAACACCGGGGAGCTGTTTTTT

V: TRBV7-9
J: TRBJ2-7
D: NA
size: NA
CDR3: CASSLELYEQYF
DNA: TGTGCCAGCAGCTTAGAACTCTACGAGCAGTACTTC

V: TRBV19
J: TRBJ1-4
D: NA
size: NA
CDR3: CASSIRRGTNEKLFF
DNA: TGTGCCAGTAGTATAAGACGGGGGACTAATGAAAAACTGTTTTTT

V: TRBV5-1
J: TRBJ2-7
D: NA
size: once
CDR3: CASSLAGGGKSYEQYF
DNA: TGCGCCAGCAGCTTGGCCGGGGGCGGGAAGTCCTACGAGCAGTACTTC

V: TRBV7-3
J: TRBJ1-6
D: NA
size: NA
CDR3: CASSPSGTVNSPLHF
DNA: TGTGCCAGCAGCCCATCCGGGACTGTGAATTCACCCCTCCACTTT

V: TRBV6-5
J: TRBJ2-7
D: NA
size: once
CDR3: CASSLGPSYEQYF
DNA: TGTGCCAGCAGTTTGGGTCCCTCCTACGAGCAGTACTTC

V: TRBV7-9
J: TRBJ2-1
D: NA
size: NA
CDR3: CASSLYSDEQFF
DNA: TGTGCCAGCAGCTTATATAGCGATGAGCAGTTCTTC

V: TRBV6-2/TRBV6-3
J: TRBJ1-2
D: NA
size: NA
CDR3: CASSLIDHYGYTF
DNA: TGTGCCAGCAGTTTGATAGATCATTATGGCTACACCTTC

V: TRBV7-6
J: TRBJ2-1
D: TRBD2
size: once
CDR3: CASSPTLAGVSYNEQFF
DNA: TGTGCCAGCAGCCCCACTCTAGCGGGAGTCTCCTACAATGAGCAGTTCTTC

V: TRBV7-9
J: TRBJ1-2
D: NA
size: NA
CDR3: CASSTGQANYGYTF
DNA: TGTGCCAGCAGTACGGGGCAGGCCAACTATGGCTACACCTTC

V: TRBV6-5
J: TRBJ2-5
D: TRBD1
size: once
CDR3: CASSYGTGQETQYF
DNA: TGTGCCAGCAGTTACGGGACAGGGCAAGAGACCCAGTACTTC

V: TRBV5-1
J: TRBJ2-3
D: NA
size: NA
CDR3: CASTLLEPSTDTQYF
DNA: TGCGCCAGCACCCTTCTAGAACCTAGCACAGATACGCAGTATTTT

V: TRBV14
J: TRBJ1-1
D: TRBD1
size: once
CDR3: CASSRQGARAFF
DNA: TGTGCCAGCAGCCGACAGGGGGCAAGAGCTTTCTTT

V: TRBV7-3
J: TRBJ1-2
D: NA
size: once
CDR3: CASSKEGTLFNYGYTF
DNA: TGTGCCAGCAGCAAAGAAGGGACGTTATTTAACTATGGCTACACCTTC

V: TRBV5-6
J: TRBJ1-5
D: TRBD1
size: NA
CDR3: CASSFWTGVINSNQPQHF
DNA: TGTGCCAGCAGCTTCTGGACAGGGGTGATCAATAGCAATCAGCCCCAGCATTTT

V: TRBV30
J: TRBJ2-5
D: NA
size: NA
CDR3: CAWSVGETQYF
DNA: TGTGCCTGGAGTGTGGGGGAGACCCAGTACTTC

V: TRBV27
J: TRBJ1-1
D: NA
size: NA
CDR3: CASSFAGSNTEAFF
DNA: TGTGCCAGCAGTTTCGCAGGCTCGAACACTGAAGCTTTCTTT

V: TRBV7-9
J: TRBJ1-5
D: NA
size: NA
CDR3: CASSFSGGRGNQPQHF
DNA: TGTGCCAGCAGCTTTTCGGGGGGCCGCGGCAATCAGCCCCAGCATTTT

V: TRBV4-1
J: TRBJ1-3
D: NA
size: NA
CDR3: CASSQEGWGTGNTIYF
DNA: TGCGCCAGCAGCCAAGAGGGCTGGGGGACAGGAAACACCATATATTTT

V: TRBV28
J: TRBJ1-5
D: TRBD1
size: once
CDR3: CASSFGGGGGNQPQHF
DNA: TGTGCCAGCAGTTTTGGAGGAGGGGGCGGCAATCAGCCCCAGCATTTT

V: TRBV3-1/TRBV3-2
J: TRBJ2-1
D: NA
size: NA
CDR3: CASSQQMDNEQFF
DNA: TGTGCCAGCAGCCAACAGATGGACAATGAGCAGTTCTTC

V: TRBV11-1
J: TRBJ2-1
D: NA
size: NA
CDR3: CASSYLPSTVNEQFF
DNA: TGTGCCAGCAGCTACTTACCCAGTACAGTAAATGAGCAGTTCTTC

V: TRBV4-1
J: TRBJ2-1
D: TRBD2
size: NA
CDR3: CASSQSGLAGANEQFF
DNA: TGCGCCAGCAGCCAGTCTGGACTAGCGGGAGCCAATGAGCAGTTCTTC

V: TRBV10-3
J: TRBJ2-3
D: TRBD2
size: NA
CDR3: CAISDHTSGSTDTQYF
DNA: TGTGCCATCAGTGACCACACTAGCGGCAGCACAGATACGCAGTATTTT

V: TRBV5-1
J: TRBJ2-3
D: TRBD1
size: NA
CDR3: CASSLETGRKDTQYF
DNA: TGCGCCAGCAGCTTGGAGACAGGGCGGAAGGATACGCAGTATTTT

V: TRBV19
J: TRBJ1-5
D: NA
size: NA
CDR3: CASSIGTASQPQHF
DNA: TGTGCCAGTAGTATTGGGACGGCTTCTCAGCCCCAGCATTTT

V: TRBV24-1
J: TRBJ2-3
D: NA
size: NA
CDR3: CATSDPGRSDTQYF
DNA: TGTGCCACCAGTGATCCAGGGAGATCGGATACGCAGTATTTT

V: TRBV7-2
J: TRBJ2-7
D: NA
size: NA
CDR3: CASSLALGFGTSYEQYF
DNA: TGTGCCAGCAGCTTAGCACTCGGGTTTGGGACCTCCTACGAGCAGTACTTC

V: TRBV5-1
J: TRBJ2-3
D: NA
size: NA
CDR3: CASSLFADTQYF
DNA: TGCGCCAGCAGCTTGTTCGCAGATACGCAGTATTTT

V: TRBV2
J: TRBJ2-7
D: TRBD2
size: NA
CDR3: CASSASGTSSEQYF
DNA: TGTGCCAGCAGTGCCTCCGGGACTAGCTCCGAGCAGTACTTC

V: TRBV27
J: TRBJ1-6
D: NA
size: NA
CDR3: CASRLRGYNSPLHF
DNA: TGTGCCAGCAGACTCAGGGGTTATAATTCACCCCTCCACTTT